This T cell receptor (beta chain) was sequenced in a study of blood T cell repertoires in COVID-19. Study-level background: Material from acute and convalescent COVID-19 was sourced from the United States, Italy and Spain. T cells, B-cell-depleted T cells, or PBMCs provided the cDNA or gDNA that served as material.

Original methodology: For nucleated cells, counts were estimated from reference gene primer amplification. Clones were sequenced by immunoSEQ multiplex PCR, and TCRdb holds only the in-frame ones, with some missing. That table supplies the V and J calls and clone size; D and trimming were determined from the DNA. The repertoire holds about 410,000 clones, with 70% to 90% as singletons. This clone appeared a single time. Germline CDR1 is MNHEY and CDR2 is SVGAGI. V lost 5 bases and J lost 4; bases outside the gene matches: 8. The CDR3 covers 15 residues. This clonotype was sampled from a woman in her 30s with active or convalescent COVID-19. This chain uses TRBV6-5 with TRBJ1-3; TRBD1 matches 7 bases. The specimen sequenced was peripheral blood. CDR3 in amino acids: CASSRQGERGNTIYF. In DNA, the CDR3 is TGTGCCAGCAGTCGACAGGGCGAGAGGGGAAACACCATATATTTT.